These 4 T cell receptor beta chains came from one sample sequenced in a study of CD8 T cells in ankylosing spondylitis. One entry per CDR3 protein, called by TCRdb with MiXCR from the 5' RACE reads. This sample has 250,000 or so distinct CDR3 sequences, with roughly a quarter found just once. The sample was blood, either unsorted or a sorted T cell fraction (not recorded which). The receptor source for this set is a male donor with ankylosing spondylitis or in good health (not recorded which).

This clonotype was detected only a few times. This chain links TRBV7-3 with TRBJ2-2; 11 nucleotides line up with TRBD2. Germline V gives CDR1 SGHTA, CDR2 FQGTGA. Trimming at V came to 2 bases and at J to 4 bases, leaving 18 bases not matched to a gene. This CDR3 comprises 21 residues. The CDR3 is CASSLRPRTSGLRTGTGELFF. CDR3 nucleotide sequence: TGTGCCAGCAGCTTACGTCCCCGGACTAGCGGGTTACGGACTGGCACCGGGGAGCTGTTTTTT.

This clonotype was seen at least ten times. This chain uses TRBV20-1 with TRBJ1-3; 7 bases align to TRBD1. Per the germline V gene, CDR1 is DFQATT and CDR2 is SNEGSKA (reference sequence). Trimming cost V 0 bases and J 4 bases; bases outside gene matches: 12. CDR3 length equals 17 residues. As DNA, the CDR3 is TGCAGTGCTAGAGATAATCTTGGGACAGAATCCGGAAACACCATATATTTT. As protein: CSARDNLGTESGNTIYF.

The J gene is TRBJ2-6, the V gene TRBV18; D is possibly TRBD1 or TRBD2 (5 bases each). CDR1 and CDR2 (germline): KGHSH, LQKENI. V dropped 5 bases and J dropped 1 base, with 9 bases sitting between them. The CDR3 runs to 15 residues. The CDR3 DNA is TGTGCCAGCTCATCGGGACCATCTGGGGCCAACGTCCTGACTTTC. This translates into CASSSGPSGANVLTF. Full variable domain (missing parts from reference TRBV18 and TRBJ2-6): NAGVMQNPRHLVRRRGQEARLRCSPMKGHSHVYWYRQLPEEGLKFMVYLQKENIIDESGMPKERFSAEFPKEGPSILRIQQVVRGDSAAYFCASSSGPSGANVLTFGAGSRLTVL.

J is TRBJ2-3 and V is TRBV7-3, with 10 bases matching TRBD1. V dropped 5 bases and J dropped 4; count of bases not matched to a gene: 9. In germline, CDR1 is SGHTA, CDR2 FQGTGA. The CDR3 sequence is 16 residues long. The CDR3 region has the DNA TGTGCCAGCAGCCGAGGGACAGGGGACTTCTCAGATACGCAGTATTTT. This encodes CASSRGTGDFSDTQYF.